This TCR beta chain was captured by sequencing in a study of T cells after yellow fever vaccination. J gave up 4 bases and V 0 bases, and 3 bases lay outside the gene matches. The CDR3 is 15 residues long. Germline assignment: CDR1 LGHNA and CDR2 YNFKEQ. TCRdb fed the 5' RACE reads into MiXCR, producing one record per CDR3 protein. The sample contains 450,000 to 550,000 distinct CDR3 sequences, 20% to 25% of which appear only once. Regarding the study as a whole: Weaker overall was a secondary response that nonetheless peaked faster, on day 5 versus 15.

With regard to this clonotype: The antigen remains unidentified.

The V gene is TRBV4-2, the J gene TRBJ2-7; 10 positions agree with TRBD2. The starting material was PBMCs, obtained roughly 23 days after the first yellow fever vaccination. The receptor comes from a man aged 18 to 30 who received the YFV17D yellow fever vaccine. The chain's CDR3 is CASSQERTSGYEQYF. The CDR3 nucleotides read TGTGCCAGCAGCCAAGAAAGGACTAGCGGATACGAGCAGTACTTC.